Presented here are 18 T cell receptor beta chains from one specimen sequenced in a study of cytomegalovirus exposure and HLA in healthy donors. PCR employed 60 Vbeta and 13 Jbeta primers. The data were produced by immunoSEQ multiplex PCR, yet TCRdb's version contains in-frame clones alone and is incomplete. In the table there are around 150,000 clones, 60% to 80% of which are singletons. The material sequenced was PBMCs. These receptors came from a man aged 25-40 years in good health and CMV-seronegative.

DNA of the CDR3: TGTGCCAGCAGCTTAGGAGGGACAGGGGCTCTTGGCTACACCTTC. Translating it yields CASSLGGTGALGYTF. The V gene is TRBV7-9, the J gene TRBJ1-2; 10 bases are shared with TRBD1. V lost 1 base to trimming and J lost 7 bases; unmatched junction nucleotides: 6. CDR1 and CDR2 (germline): SEHNR, FQNEAQ (reference sequence). CDR3 length equals 15 residues.

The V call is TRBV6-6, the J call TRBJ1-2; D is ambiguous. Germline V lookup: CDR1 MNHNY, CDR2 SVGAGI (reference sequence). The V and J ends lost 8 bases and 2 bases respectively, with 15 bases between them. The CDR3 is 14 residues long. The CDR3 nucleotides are TGTGCCAGCGTTCAAGGAGGCGCGAACTATGGCTACACCTTC. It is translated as CASVQGGANYGYTF.

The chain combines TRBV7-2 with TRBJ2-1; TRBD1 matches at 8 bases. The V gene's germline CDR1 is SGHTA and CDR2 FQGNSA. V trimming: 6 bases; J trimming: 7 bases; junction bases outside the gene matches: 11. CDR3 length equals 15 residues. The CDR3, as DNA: TGTGCCAGCAGGGGCAGGGGGCGCGGAGGGAATGAGCAGTTCTTC. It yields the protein CASRGRGRGGNEQFF.

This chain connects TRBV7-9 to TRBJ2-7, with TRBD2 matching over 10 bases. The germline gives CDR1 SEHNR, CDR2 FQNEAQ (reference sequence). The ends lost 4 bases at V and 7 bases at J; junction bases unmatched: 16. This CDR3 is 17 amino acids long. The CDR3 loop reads CASSSPGTSAASLEQYF. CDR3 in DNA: TGTGCCAGCAGCTCGCCCGGGACTAGCGCGGCCTCCTTAGAGCAGTACTTC.

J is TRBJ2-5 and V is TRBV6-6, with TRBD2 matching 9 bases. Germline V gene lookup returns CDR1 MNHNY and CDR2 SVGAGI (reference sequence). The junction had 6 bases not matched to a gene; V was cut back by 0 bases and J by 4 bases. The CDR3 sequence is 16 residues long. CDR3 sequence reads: CASSYSLAGVLETQYF. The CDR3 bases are TGTGCCAGCAGTTACTCGTTAGCGGGAGTGCTAGAGACCCAGTACTTC.

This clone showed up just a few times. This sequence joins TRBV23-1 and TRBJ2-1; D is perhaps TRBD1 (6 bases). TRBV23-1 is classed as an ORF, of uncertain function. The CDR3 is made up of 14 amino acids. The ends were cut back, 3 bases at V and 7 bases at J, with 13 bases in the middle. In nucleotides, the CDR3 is TGCGCCAGCAGTCATAAGAGGGGGAATAATGAGCAGTTCTTC. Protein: CASSHKRGNNEQFF.

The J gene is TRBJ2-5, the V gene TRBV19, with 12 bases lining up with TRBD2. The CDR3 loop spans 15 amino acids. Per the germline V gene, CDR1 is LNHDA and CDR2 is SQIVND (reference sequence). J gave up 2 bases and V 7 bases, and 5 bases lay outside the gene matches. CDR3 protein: CASTRTSGAQETQYF. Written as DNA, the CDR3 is TGTGCCAGTACCCGGACTAGCGGGGCACAAGAGACCCAGTACTTC.

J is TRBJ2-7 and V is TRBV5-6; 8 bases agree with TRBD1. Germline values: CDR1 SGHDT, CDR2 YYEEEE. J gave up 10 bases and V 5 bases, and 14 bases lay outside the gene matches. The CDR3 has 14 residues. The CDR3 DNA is TGTGCCAGCAGGGGGTGGTACCGGGACAGGCATCAGTACTTC. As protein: CASRGWYRDRHQYF.

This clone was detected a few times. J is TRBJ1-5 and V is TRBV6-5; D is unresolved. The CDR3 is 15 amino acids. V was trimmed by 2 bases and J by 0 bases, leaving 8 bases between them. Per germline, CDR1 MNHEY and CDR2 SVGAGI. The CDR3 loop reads CASSYGRHSNQPQHF. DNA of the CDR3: TGTGCCAGCAGTTACGGCAGGCATAGCAATCAGCCCCAGCATTTT.

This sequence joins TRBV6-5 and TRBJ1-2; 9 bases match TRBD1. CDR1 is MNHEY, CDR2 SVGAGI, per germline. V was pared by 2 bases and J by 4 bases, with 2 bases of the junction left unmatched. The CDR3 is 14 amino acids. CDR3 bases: TGTGCCAGCAGTTACGGGGACAGGGTCTATGGCTACACCTTC. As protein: CASSYGDRVYGYTF.

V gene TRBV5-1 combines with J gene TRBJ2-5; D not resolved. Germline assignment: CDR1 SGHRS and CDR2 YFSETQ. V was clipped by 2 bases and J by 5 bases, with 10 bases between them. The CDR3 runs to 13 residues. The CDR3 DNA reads TGCGCCAGCAGCTTTTCAGGTCGTGAGACCCAGTACTTC. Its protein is CASSFSGRETQYF.

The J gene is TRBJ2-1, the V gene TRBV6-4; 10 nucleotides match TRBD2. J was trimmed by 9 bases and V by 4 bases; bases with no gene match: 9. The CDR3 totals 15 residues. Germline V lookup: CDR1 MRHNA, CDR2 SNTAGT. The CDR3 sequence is CASSVASGRAVEQFF. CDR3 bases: TGTGCCAGCAGTGTGGCCAGCGGGAGGGCCGTTGAGCAGTTCTTC.

This CDR3 reads CASSGSSGANVLTF. CDR3 in DNA: TGTGCCAGCAGCGGGAGCTCTGGGGCCAACGTCCTGACTTTC. The rearrangement links TRBV9 to TRBJ2-6; D ambiguous. Germline CDR1 and CDR2: SGDLS and YYNGEE. This CDR3 region has 14 residues. V was shortened by 3 bases and J by 0 bases, with 4 bases between the two germline ends.

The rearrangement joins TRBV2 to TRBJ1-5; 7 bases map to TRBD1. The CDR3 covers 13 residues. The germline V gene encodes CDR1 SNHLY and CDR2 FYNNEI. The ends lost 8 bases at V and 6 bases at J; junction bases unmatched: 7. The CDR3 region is CASATGEIQPQHF. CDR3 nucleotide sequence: TGTGCCAGCGCAACAGGGGAAATTCAGCCCCAGCATTTT.

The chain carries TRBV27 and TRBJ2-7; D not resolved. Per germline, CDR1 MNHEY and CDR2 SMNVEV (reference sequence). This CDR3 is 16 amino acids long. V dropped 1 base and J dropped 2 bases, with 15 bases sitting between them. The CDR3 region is CASSLYPMPPTYEQYF. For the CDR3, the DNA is TGTGCCAGCAGTTTATACCCTATGCCCCCGACCTACGAGCAGTACTTC.

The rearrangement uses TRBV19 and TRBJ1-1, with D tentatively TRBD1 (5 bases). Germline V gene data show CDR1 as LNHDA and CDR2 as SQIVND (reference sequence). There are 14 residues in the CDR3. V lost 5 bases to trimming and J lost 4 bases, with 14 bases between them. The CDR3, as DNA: TGTGCCAGTAGTCCCCGGGGGTCAGGCACTGAAGCTTTCTTT. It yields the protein CASSPRGSGTEAFF.

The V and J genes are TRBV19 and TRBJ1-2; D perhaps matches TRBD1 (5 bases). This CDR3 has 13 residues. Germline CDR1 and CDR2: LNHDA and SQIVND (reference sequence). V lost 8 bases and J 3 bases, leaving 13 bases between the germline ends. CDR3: CASLDIFHYGYTF. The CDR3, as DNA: TGTGCCAGTCTGGACATCTTCCACTATGGCTACACCTTC.

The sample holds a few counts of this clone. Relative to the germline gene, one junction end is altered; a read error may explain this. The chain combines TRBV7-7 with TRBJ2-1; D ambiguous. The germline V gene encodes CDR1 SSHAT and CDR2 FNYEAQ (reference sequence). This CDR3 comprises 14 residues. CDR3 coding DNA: TGTGCTAGCAGCCTTAACGGAGCCTACAATGAGCAGTTCTTC. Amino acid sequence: CASSLNGAYNEQFF.